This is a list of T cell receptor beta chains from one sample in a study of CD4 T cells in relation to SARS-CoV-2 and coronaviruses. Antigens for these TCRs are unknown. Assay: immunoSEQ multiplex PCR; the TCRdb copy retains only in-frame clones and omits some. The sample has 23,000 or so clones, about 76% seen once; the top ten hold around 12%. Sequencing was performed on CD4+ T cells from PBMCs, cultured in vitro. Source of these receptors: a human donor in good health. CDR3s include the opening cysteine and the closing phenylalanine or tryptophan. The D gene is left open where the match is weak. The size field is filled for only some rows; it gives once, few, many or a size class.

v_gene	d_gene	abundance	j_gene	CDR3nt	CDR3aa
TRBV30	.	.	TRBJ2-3	TGTGCCTGGAGGTACAAGGGGGTTGCAGATACGCAGTATTTT	CAWRYKGVADTQYF
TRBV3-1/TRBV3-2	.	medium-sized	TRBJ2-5	TGTGCCAGCAGCTTTTATTCCGAGACCCAGTACTTC	CASSFYSETQYF
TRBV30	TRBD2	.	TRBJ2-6	TGTGCCTGGGAAGCCGGGACTAGCGGGAGCGGGGCCAACGTCCTGACTTTC	CAWEAGTSGSGANVLTF
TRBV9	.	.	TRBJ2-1	TGTGCCAGCAGCGTAGCTTTACGGGAATACAGGTACAATGAGCAGTTCTTC	CASSVALREYRYNEQFF
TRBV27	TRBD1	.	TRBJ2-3	TGTGCCACAATTACCCCGGGACAGACGCAGTATTTT	CATITPGQTQYF
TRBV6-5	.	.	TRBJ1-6	TGTGCCAGCAGTACAGAAGATAATTCACCCCTCCACTTT	CASSTEDNSPLHF
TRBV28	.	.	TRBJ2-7	TGTGCCAGCAGTTTATGGCAGGCGCCGATGGGTGACGAGCAGTACTTC	CASSLWQAPMGDEQYF
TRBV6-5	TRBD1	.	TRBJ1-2	TGTGCCAGCACCTCGGACAGGAGCTATGGCTACACCTTC	CASTSDRSYGYTF
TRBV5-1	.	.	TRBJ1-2	TGCGCCAGCAGCTTAGGGCTGCTTGGCTACACCTTC	CASSLGLLGYTF
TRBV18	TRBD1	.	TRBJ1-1	TGTGCCAGCTCAAGGCGACAGGGCGATCTTCCCATGAACACTGAAGCTTTCTTT	CASSRRQGDLPMNTEAFF
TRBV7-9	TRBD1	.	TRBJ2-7	TGTGCCAGCAGCTTAGATGGGACAGGGATTTACGAGCAGTACTTC	CASSLDGTGIYEQYF